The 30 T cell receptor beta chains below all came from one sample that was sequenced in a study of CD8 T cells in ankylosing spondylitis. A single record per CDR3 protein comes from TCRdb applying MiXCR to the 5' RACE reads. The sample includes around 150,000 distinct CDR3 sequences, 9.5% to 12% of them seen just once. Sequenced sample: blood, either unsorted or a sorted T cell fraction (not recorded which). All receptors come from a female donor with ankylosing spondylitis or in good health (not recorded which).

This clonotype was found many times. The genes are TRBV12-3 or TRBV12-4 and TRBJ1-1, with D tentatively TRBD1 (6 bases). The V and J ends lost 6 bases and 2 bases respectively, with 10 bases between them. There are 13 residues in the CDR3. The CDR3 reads CASSLTGNTEAFF. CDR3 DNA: TGTGCCAGCAGCCTGACAGGAAACACTGAAGCTTTCTTT.

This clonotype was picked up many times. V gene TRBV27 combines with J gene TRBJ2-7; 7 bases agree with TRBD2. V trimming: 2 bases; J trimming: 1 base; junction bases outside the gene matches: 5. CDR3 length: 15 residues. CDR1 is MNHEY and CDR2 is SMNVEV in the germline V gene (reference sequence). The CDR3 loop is CASSLTAGVSYEQYF. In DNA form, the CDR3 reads TGTGCCAGCAGTTTAACGGCGGGAGTTTCCTACGAGCAGTACTTC.

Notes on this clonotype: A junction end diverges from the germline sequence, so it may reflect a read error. The CDR3 here is CASSFTDRGDPF. CDR3 sequence (DNA): TGCGCCAGCAGCTTTACTGACAGGGGGGACCCCTTC. The chain recombines TRBV5-1 with TRBJ1-2, with TRBD1 identical over 9 bases. Germline V gives CDR1 SGHRS, CDR2 YFSETQ. This CDR3 is built from 12 residues.

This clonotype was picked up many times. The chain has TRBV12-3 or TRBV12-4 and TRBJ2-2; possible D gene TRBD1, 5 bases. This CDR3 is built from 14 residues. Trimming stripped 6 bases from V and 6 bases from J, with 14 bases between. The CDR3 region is CASRTTGTSGELFF. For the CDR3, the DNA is TGTGCCAGCAGAACCACAGGAACTTCCGGGGAGCTGTTTTTT.

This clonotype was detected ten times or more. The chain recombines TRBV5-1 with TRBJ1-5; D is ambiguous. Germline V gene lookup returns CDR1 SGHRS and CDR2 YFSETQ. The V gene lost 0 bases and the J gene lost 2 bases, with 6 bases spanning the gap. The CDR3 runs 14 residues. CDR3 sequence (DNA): TGCGCCAGCAGCTTGGAAGAAGGCAATCAGCCCCAGCATTTT. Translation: CASSLEEGNQPQHF.

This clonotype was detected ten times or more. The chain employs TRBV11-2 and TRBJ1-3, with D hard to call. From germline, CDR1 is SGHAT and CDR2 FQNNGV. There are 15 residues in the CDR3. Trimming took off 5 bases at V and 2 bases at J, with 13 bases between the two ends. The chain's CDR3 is CASSRQWGAGNTIYF. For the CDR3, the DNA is TGTGCCAGCAGCAGGCAATGGGGTGCTGGAAACACCATATATTTT.

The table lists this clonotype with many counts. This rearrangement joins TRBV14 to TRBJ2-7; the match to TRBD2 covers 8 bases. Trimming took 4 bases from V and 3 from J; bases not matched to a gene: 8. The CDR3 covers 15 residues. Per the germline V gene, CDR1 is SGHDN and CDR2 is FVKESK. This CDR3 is CASSPTSVALYEQYF. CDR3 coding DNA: TGTGCCAGCAGCCCGACTAGCGTTGCCCTCTACGAGCAGTACTTC.

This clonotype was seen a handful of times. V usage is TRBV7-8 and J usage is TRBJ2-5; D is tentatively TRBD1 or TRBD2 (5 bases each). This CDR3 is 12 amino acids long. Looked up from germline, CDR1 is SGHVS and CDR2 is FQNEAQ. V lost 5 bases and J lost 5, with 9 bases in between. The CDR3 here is CASSAEGETQYF. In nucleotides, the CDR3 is TGTGCCAGCAGCGCAGAGGGGGAGACCCAGTACTTC.

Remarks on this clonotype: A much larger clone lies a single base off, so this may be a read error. The CDR3 DNA reads TGCGCCAGCAGATGGGGAACAGATACGCAGGATTTT. It specifies CASRWGTDTQDF. The chain couples TRBV5-1 to TRBJ2-3, with D hard to call. The CDR3 has 12 residues. The germline V gene has CDR1 SGHRS and CDR2 YFSETQ.

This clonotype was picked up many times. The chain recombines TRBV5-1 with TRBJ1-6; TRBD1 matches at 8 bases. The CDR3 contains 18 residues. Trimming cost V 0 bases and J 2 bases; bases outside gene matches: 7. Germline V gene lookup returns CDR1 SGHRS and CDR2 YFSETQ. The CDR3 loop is CASSLAVSGGPYNSPLHF. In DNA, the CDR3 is TGCGCCAGCAGCTTGGCCGTTTCAGGGGGCCCCTATAATTCACCCCTCCACTTT.

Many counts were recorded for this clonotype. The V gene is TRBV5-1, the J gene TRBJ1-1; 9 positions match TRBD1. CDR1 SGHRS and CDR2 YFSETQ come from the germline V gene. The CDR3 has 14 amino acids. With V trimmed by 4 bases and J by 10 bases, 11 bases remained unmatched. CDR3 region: CASSPEQGAEGAFF. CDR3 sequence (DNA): TGCGCCAGCAGCCCAGAACAGGGGGCGGAGGGAGCTTTCTTT.

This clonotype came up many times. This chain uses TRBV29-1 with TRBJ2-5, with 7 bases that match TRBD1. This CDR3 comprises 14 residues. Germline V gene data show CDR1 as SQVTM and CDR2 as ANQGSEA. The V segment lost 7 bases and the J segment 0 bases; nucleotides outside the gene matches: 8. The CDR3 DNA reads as TGCAGCGCAGCATGGGACAGTCACCAAGAGACCCAGTACTTC. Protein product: CSAAWDSHQETQYF.

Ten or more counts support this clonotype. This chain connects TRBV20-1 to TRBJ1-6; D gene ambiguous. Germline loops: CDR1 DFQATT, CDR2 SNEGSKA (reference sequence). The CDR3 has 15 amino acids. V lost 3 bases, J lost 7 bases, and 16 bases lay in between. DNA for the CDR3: TGCAGTGCTAGTCTGTTGGGCTCTACCAATTCACCCCTCCACTTT. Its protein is CSASLLGSTNSPLHF.

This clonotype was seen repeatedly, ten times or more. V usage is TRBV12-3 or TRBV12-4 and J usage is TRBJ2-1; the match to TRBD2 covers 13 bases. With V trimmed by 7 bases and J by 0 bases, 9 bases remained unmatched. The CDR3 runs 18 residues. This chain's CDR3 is CASIRSLAGGSSYNEQFF. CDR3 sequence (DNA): TGTGCCAGCATCAGGTCACTAGCGGGAGGGTCCTCCTACAATGAGCAGTTCTTC.

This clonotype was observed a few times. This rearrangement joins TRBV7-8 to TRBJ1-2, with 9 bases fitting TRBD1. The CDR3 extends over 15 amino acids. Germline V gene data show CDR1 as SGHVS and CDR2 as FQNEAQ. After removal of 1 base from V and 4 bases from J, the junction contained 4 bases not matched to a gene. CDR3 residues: CASSLGTGDSYGYTF. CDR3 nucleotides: TGTGCCAGCAGCTTAGGGACAGGGGACAGCTATGGCTACACCTTC.

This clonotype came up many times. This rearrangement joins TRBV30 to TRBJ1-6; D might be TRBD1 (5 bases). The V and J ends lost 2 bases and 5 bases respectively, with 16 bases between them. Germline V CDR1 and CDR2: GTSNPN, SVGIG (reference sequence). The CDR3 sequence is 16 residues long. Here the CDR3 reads CAWSRSGQGNNSPLHF. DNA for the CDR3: TGTGCCTGGAGTCGGTCAGGGCAAGGAAATAATTCACCCCTCCACTTT.

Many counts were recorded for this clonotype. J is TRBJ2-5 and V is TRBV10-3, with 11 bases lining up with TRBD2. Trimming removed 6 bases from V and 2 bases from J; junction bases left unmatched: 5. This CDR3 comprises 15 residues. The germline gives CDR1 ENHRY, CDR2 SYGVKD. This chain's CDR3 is CAISTSGGPQETQYF. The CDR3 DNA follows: TGTGCCATCAGCACTAGCGGGGGTCCGCAAGAGACCCAGTACTTC.

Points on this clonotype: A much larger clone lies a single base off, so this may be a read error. The CDR3 nucleotides read TGTGCCAGCAGTGATGAACTAGCGGACTTCCAAGAGACCCGGTACTTC. It codes for CASSDELADFQETRYF. V usage is TRBV6-1 and J usage is TRBJ2-5, with TRBD2 matching 8 bases. Germline assignment: CDR1 MNHNS and CDR2 SASEGT. The CDR3 runs 16 residues.

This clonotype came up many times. The CDR3: CASSLRGPTSYEQYF. In DNA form, the CDR3 reads TGTGCCAGCAGCTTAAGGGGGCCTACCTCCTACGAGCAGTACTTC. J is TRBJ2-7 and V is TRBV7-9; 7 bases align to TRBD1. Losses at the gene ends were 2 bases for V and 0 bases for J; bases not matched to a gene: 4. Germline V gives CDR1 SEHNR, CDR2 FQNEAQ (reference sequence). CDR3 length equals 15 residues.

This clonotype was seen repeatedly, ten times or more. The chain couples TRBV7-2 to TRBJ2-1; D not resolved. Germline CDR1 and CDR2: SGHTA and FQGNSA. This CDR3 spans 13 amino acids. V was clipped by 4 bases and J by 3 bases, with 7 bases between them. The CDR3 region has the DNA TGTGCCAGCAGCTACCGAATCTACAATGAGCAGTTCTTC. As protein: CASSYRIYNEQFF.

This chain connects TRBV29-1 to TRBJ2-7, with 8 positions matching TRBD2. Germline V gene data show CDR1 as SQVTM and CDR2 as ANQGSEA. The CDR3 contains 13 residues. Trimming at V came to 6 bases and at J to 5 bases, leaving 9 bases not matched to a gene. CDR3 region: CSVDTSGSNEQYF. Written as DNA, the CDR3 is TGCAGCGTGGATACTAGCGGTTCCAACGAGCAGTACTTC.

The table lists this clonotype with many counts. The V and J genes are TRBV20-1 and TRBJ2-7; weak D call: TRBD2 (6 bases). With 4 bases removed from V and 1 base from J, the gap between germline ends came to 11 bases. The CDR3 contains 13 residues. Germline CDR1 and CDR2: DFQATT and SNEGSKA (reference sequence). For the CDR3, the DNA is TGCAGTGCTATCGAGCGGGTTTCCTACGAGCAGTACTTC. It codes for CSAIERVSYEQYF.

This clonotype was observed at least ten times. CDR3 sequence reads: CATGLAITDTQYF. The CDR3 region has the DNA TGTGCCACCGGGCTAGCGATCACAGATACGCAGTATTTT. This chain joins TRBV7-9 and TRBJ2-3; D possibly corresponds to TRBD2 (6 bases). Trimming took 10 bases from V and 2 from J, leaving 13 bases between them. This CDR3 has 13 residues. Per germline, CDR1 SEHNR and CDR2 FQNEAQ (reference sequence).

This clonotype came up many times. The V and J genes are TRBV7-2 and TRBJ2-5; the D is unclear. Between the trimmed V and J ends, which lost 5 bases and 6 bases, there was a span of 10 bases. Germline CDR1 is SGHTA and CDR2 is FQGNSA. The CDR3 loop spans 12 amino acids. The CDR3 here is CASSQGRKTQYF. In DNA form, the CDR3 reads TGTGCCAGCAGCCAAGGCCGGAAGACCCAGTACTTC.

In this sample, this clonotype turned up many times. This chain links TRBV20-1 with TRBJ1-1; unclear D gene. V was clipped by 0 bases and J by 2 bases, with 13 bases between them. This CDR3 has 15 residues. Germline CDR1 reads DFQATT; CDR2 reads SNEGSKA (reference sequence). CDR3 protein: CSARDFRQVNTEAFF. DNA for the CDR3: TGCAGTGCTAGAGATTTTCGGCAGGTTAACACTGAAGCTTTCTTT.

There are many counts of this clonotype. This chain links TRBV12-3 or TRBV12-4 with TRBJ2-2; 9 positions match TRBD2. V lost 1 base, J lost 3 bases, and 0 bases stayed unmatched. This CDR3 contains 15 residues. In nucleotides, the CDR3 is TGTGCCAGCAGTTTAGGACTAGCGGACACCGGGGAGCTGTTTTTT. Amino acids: CASSLGLADTGELFF.

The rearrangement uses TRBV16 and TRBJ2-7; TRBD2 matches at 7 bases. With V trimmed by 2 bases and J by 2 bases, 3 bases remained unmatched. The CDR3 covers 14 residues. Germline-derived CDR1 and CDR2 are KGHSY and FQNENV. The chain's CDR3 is CASSQGTKPYEQYF. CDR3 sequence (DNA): TGTGCCAGCAGCCAAGGGACTAAGCCCTACGAGCAGTACTTC.

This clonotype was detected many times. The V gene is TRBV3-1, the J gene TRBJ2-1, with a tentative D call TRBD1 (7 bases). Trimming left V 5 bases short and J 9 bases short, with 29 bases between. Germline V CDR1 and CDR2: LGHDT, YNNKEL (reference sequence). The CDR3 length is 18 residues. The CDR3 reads CASSSKFPRGAYSSEQFF. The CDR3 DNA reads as TGTGCCAGCAGCTCCAAGTTCCCCAGGGGGGCGTACAGTAGTGAGCAGTTCTTC.

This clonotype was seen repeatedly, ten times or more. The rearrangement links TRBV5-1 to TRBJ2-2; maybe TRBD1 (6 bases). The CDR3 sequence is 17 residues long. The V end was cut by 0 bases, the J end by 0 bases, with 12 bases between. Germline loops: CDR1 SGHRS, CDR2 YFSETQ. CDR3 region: CASSLVLDSANTGELFF. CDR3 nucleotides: TGCGCCAGCAGCTTGGTTCTGGACAGCGCGAACACCGGGGAGCTGTTTTTT.

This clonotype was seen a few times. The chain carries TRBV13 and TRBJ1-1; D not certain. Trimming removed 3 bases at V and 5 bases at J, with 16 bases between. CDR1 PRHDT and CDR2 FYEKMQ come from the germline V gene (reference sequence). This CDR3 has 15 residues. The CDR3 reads CASSFPSARRTEAFF. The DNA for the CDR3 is TGTGCCAGCAGCTTCCCTTCGGCGCGTAGGACTGAAGCTTTCTTT.